This T cell receptor beta chain was sequenced for a study of naive and memory T cell subsets. With regard to this clonotype: Its antigen is not known.

General study results and limits: From naive to CM, EM and EMRA, diversity decreased and Gini increased. TCR abundance followed a power law differing between naive and memory subsets.

Germline lookup yields CDR1 MNHEY and CDR2 SMNVEV (reference sequence). This CDR3 has 16 residues. Germline trimming cut 1 base from V and 6 bases from J; bases unmatched to any gene: 3. The beta constant-region primer was an equimolar mix of two oligonucleotides covering TRBC1 and TRBC2. The ligated cDNA underwent four PCR rounds using SP2 and nested alpha and beta constant-region primers. TCRdb called the UMI-ligation and nested PCR reads again in MiXCR, with one record for every CDR3 protein. The data contain 85,000 or so distinct CDR3 sequences, approximately 9.2% of them singletons. The clonotype originates from a human donor in good health. The V gene is TRBV27, the J gene TRBJ2-1, with TRBD2 matching 13 bases. Source material: naive CD8+ T cells from blood. The CDR3, as DNA: TGTGCCAGCAGTTTATTGGGGACTAGCGGGGTCAATGAGCAGTTCTTC. Translating it yields CASSLLGTSGVNEQFF.